This record looks at one TCR beta chain sequence and its context. The antigen is not known. PBMCs, the starting material, were the source of sorted CD4+ and CD8+ T cells. This record belongs to a study of CD8+ T cells in alopecia areata. Broader study findings: Among patients, TCR sharing was less clear than in mice, a difference possibly due in part to HLA diversity in the patient population.

Extraction and reverse transcription of RNA yielded cDNA as the sequencing template. Sequencing used immunoSEQ multiplex PCR; TCRdb keeps in-frame clones, though not all of them. In the table there are some 240,000 clones, roughly 57% of which are singletons. V was pared by 5 bases and J by 8 bases, with 18 bases between. The CDR3 spans 13 residues. CDR1 and CDR2 (germline): SQVTM, ANQGSEA. The chain recombines TRBV29-1 with TRBJ1-2, with D unclear. The TCR sequence derives from a human donor with alopecia areata. The sequences come from CD4+ T cells sorted from blood, collected at week 0. DNA for the CDR3: TGCAGCGTTCGAGACGGCGGATTATGGGGCTACACCTTC. Translation gives CSVRDGGLWGYTF. Together with reference TRBV29-1 and TRBJ1-2, the CDR3 gives the full variable domain: SAVISQKPSRDICQRGTSLTIQCQVDSQVTMMFWYRQQPGQSLTLIATANQGSEATYESGFVIDKFPISRPNLTFSTLTVSNMSPEDSSIYLCSVRDGGLWGYTFGSGTRLTVV.